One and the same sample provided the 8 T cell receptor beta chains below, sequenced in a study of control samples from healthy donors and cancer patients. Only in-frame clones appear in the TCRdb table, and some are missing; sequencing was by immunoSEQ multiplex PCR. The data contain 150,000 to 200,000 clones, over 85% of them seen just once; the ten biggest clones take up around 11%. Sequencing was performed on blood. Every receptor here comes from a man aged 25-45 years in good health.

The rearrangement links TRBV7-9 to TRBJ1-2; no firm D call. The V gene lost 4 bases and the J gene lost 3 bases, with 6 bases spanning the gap. The CDR3 is 12 amino acids. Germline CDR1 and CDR2: SEHNR and FQNEAQ (reference sequence). The CDR3 nucleotides are TGTGCCAGCAGCTCCCACGACTATGGCTACACCTTC. Protein sequence: CASSSHDYGYTF.

This chain connects TRBV19 to TRBJ1-4; D perhaps matches TRBD1 (5 bases). V dropped 8 bases and J dropped 5 bases, with 15 bases sitting between them. From germline, CDR1 is LNHDA and CDR2 SQIVND (reference sequence). This CDR3 has 14 amino acids. CDR3 residues: CASQTQVRNEKLFF. In DNA form, the CDR3 reads TGTGCCAGTCAGACACAGGTCCGAAATGAAAAACTGTTTTTT. The variable domain in full, with the rest retrieved from reference TRBV19 and TRBJ1-4, is DGGITQSPKYLFRKEGQNVTLSCEQNLNHDAMYWYRQDPGQGLRLIYYSQIVNDFQKGDIAEGYSVSREKKESFPLTVTSAQKNPTAFYLCASQTQVRNEKLFFGSGTQLSVL.

The chain recombines TRBV14 with TRBJ2-7; possible D gene TRBD1, 6 bases. Germline V gene sequence: CDR1 SGHDN, CDR2 FVKESK. V was pared by 8 bases and J by 4 bases, with 18 bases between. The CDR3 has 14 amino acids. CDR3: CASGPLDRMYEQYF. The CDR3 DNA follows: TGTGCCAGCGGACCCTTGGACAGAATGTACGAGCAGTACTTC. Together with reference TRBV14 and TRBJ2-7, the CDR3 gives the full variable domain: EAGVTQFPSHSVIEKGQTVTLRCDPISGHDNLYWYRRVMGKEIKFLLHFVKESKQDESGMPNNRFLAERTGGTYSTLKVQPAELEDSGVYFCASGPLDRMYEQYFGPGTRLTVT.

The chain employs TRBV6-6 and TRBJ2-2, with D hard to call. The germline V and J ends were trimmed by 5 bases and 1 base, with 11 bases remaining between them. Per the germline V gene, CDR1 is MNHNY and CDR2 is SVGAGI (reference sequence). The CDR3 is 15 residues long. In nucleotides, the CDR3 is TGTGCCAGCAGTCCCCCCTCAGGGAACACCGGGGAGCTGTTTTTT. Translated: CASSPPSGNTGELFF.

The rearrangement uses TRBV6-2 or TRBV6-3 and TRBJ2-1, with 10 bases lining up with TRBD2. Per germline, CDR1 MNHEY and CDR2 SVGEGT. The CDR3 is 15 amino acids. V lost 6 bases and J lost 7; bases outside the gene matches: 9. CDR3 in amino acids: CASSSLAGAYNEQFF. The CDR3 region has the DNA TGTGCCAGCAGCAGTCTAGCGGGGGCTTATAATGAGCAGTTCTTC.

V and J are TRBV2 and TRBJ2-2; D not certain. The CDR3 is 15 residues long. V lost 7 bases, J lost 3 bases, and 15 bases lay in between. Germline V gene data show CDR1 as SNHLY and CDR2 as FYNNEI. The CDR3 spells CASKRDTRDTGELFF. The CDR3 region has the DNA TGTGCCAGCAAGCGAGACACTCGAGACACCGGGGAGCTGTTTTTT.

The V call is TRBV6-5, the J call TRBJ2-7, with D maybe TRBD1 (5 bases). Germline V gives CDR1 MNHEY, CDR2 SVGAGI. This CDR3 has 11 amino acids. The V end was cut by 5 bases, the J end by 12 bases, with 14 bases between. The CDR3 here is CASSNDRSLYF. As DNA, the CDR3 is TGTGCCAGCAGTAACGACAGAAGCCTGTACTTC.

The chain employs TRBV19 and TRBJ1-1; D remains unclear. V lost 7 bases and J 1 base, leaving 10 bases between the germline ends. CDR3 length: 13 residues. Germline V lookup: CDR1 LNHDA, CDR2 SQIVND (reference sequence). The CDR3 here is CASTASGNTEAFF. In DNA form, the CDR3 reads TGTGCCAGTACTGCCTCCGGGAACACTGAAGCTTTCTTT.